This note documents a single T cell receptor (beta chain) sequence. The sample is drawn from a study of blood T cell repertoires in COVID-19. Study details: PBMCs, B-cell-depleted T cells, or T cells provided the cDNA or gDNA that made up the material.

Using immunoSEQ multiplex PCR, the repertoire was profiled, and TCRdb retains in-frame clones only, with some absent. This table holds about 170,000 clones, about 83% found once. CDR1 and CDR2 (germline): SGDLS, YYNGEE. CDR3 size: 13 residues. Trimming removed 0 bases from V and 4 bases from J, with 6 bases in between. What was sequenced was peripheral blood. The chain has TRBV9 and TRBJ2-3; D gene uncertain. This clonotype was sampled from a woman of 80 years or more with COVID-19, enrolled during active disease. CDR3 loop: CASSVAGPDTQYF. In DNA form, the CDR3 reads TGTGCCAGCAGCGTAGCAGGCCCAGATACGCAGTATTTT.